The next 8 T cell receptor beta chains were all read from a single sample in a study of blood T cell repertoires in COVID-19. Generated by immunoSEQ multiplex PCR, the TCRdb table keeps only in-frame clones and is missing some. This table has approximately 110,000 clones, 65% to 90% appearing once. Material: peripheral blood. Source of these receptors: a man aged 45-60 years with acute or convalescent COVID-19.

This sequence joins TRBV25-1 and TRBJ2-7, with 9 bases fitting TRBD1. Germline V gene sequence: CDR1 MGHDK, CDR2 SYGVNS. The CDR3 length is 16 residues. The junction had 15 bases not matched to a gene; V was cut back by 5 bases and J by 7 bases. Here the CDR3 reads CASSQSGTGNEVEQYF. The DNA of the CDR3 is TGTGCCAGCAGTCAATCCGGGACAGGGAACGAGGTAGAGCAGTACTTC.

The gene calls are TRBV16 and TRBJ1-5; 7 nucleotides line up with TRBD1. The CDR3 totals 14 residues. Unmatched junction bases numbered 2, after V lost 3 bases and J lost 3 bases. Germline loops: CDR1 KGHSY, CDR2 FQNENV. The CDR3 reads CASSHGTDNQPQHF. The CDR3 DNA sequence: TGTGCCAGCAGCCACGGGACAGACAATCAGCCCCAGCATTTT.

The rearrangement joins TRBV6-5 to TRBJ1-1, with 11 bases that match TRBD1. The CDR3 covers 14 residues. Germline loops: CDR1 MNHEY, CDR2 SVGAGI. J lost 4 bases, V lost 9 bases, and 7 bases had no gene match. This CDR3 is CASRRDRGVTEAFF. The DNA of the CDR3 is TGTGCCAGTCGTCGGGACAGGGGGGTCACTGAAGCTTTCTTT.

V and J are TRBV28 and TRBJ1-4; weak D call: TRBD1 (5 bases). CDR1 MDHEN and CDR2 SYDVKM come from the germline V gene. This CDR3 comprises 15 residues. V was clipped by 2 bases and J by 8 bases, with 15 bases between them. Written as DNA, the CDR3 is TGTGCCAGCAGTTTAGACGGCAGGGTAACAGAAAAACTGTTTTTT. Amino acids: CASSLDGRVTEKLFF.

The chain is built from TRBV28 and TRBJ1-3; D gene unclear. The CDR3 covers 13 residues. Trimming shortened V by 5 bases and J by 1 base, and 6 bases separated the two germline ends. Germline loops: CDR1 MDHEN, CDR2 SYDVKM. In nucleotides, the CDR3 is TGTGCCAGCAGTCCCAGGTCTGGAAACACCATATATTTT. Translating gives CASSPRSGNTIYF.

CDR3 nucleotides: TGTGCCAGCAGCCGTCCCGGGACAGGAAACTATGGCTACACCTTC. Protein sequence: CASSRPGTGNYGYTF. V gene TRBV14 combines with J gene TRBJ1-2, with 8 bases lining up with TRBD1. The CDR3 length is 15 residues. Germline assignment: CDR1 SGHDN and CDR2 FVKESK. V trimming: 4 bases; J trimming: 2 bases; junction bases outside the gene matches: 6.

The chain carries TRBV30 and TRBJ1-1; no reliable D call. The germline V gene encodes CDR1 GTSNPN and CDR2 SVGIG (reference sequence). The CDR3 has 12 residues. With 1 base removed from V and 8 bases from J, the gap between germline ends came to 11 bases. The CDR3: CAWSEGVGEAFF. The CDR3 nucleotides read TGTGCCTGGAGTGAGGGAGTTGGGGAAGCTTTCTTT.

The count of this clone is one. The rearrangement links TRBV7-9 to TRBJ1-1; D possibly corresponds to TRBD1 (6 bases). Trimming left V 5 bases short and J 3 bases short, with 10 bases between. The CDR3 covers 13 residues. CDR1 and CDR2 (germline): SEHNR, FQNEAQ (reference sequence). The CDR3: CASSTEGDTEAFF. The CDR3 DNA reads TGTGCCAGCAGCACAGAGGGGGACACTGAAGCTTTCTTT. The full variable domain, rest sourced from reference TRBV7-9 and TRBJ1-1, is DTGVSQNPRHKITKRGQNVTFRCDPISEHNRLYWYRQTLGQGPEFLTYFQNEAQLEKSRLLSDRFSAERPKGSFSTLEIQRTEQGDSAMYLCASSTEGDTEAFFGQGTRLTVV.